This T cell receptor (beta chain) was retrieved from a study of T-cell memory formation after mild COVID-19 (dated by TCRdb to 2020 to 2022). In terms of the full investigation: TCR sequence clusters from the two donors were largely donor specific. Longitudinal TCRalpha and TCRbeta repertoire sequencing tracked T-cell clones expanding and contracting after mild COVID-19 in two donors. The cohort comprised two young, previously healthy adult volunteers, one female and one male. Results and caveats for the whole study, not just this receptor: Some responding clones were detected in pre-infection memory, which suggested that pre-existing cross-reactive memory T cells had joined the SARS-CoV-2 response. The second-wave clones that peaked on day 37 were not confirmed to be SARS-CoV-2 specific. Clones contracting from day 15 to 85 had balanced CD4/CD8 phenotypes, while a second wave expanding from day 15 to 37 was biased towards CD4+. Contracting CD4+ clones turned up mainly in the CM and EM memory subsets, whereas EMRA was where CD8+ clones were enriched. Only a couple of mild cases were covered by the study, and larger cohorts that include severe cases with pre-infection samples were considered necessary.

Ficoll-Paque density gradient centrifugation was used to isolate PBMCs. The germline V gene encodes CDR1 SGHAT and CDR2 FQNNGV. Between the V and J ends, shortened by 0 bases and 4 bases respectively, the junction contains 7 bases. The CDR3 covers 13 residues, taking in both the cysteine and the phenylalanine. Just CDR3 DNA is preserved here, 39 bases in frame from base 1. For sequencing, an Illumina NovaSeq 6000 was employed. TCRalpha and TCRbeta cDNA libraries were constructed by 5'RACE with constant-segment primers, with sample barcodes and unique molecular identifiers being introduced. RNA was extracted from every sample with Trizol reagent. The libraries were amplified in two PCR steps, and the second step added a second sample barcode and Illumina TruSeq adapters. The libraries were sequenced on an Illumina NovaSeq using 2 x 150 bp paired-end reads. The authors' analysis ran thus. The reads were demultiplexed and collapsed into UMI-guided consensus sequences using migec v1.2.7. Using mixcr v2.1.11, the UMI consensuses were aligned to TRA and TRB V and J templates and assembled into clonotypes. Clonotypes were classified as expanded or contracted when called significant by both edgeR and NoisET, with noise models trained on biological replicates. edgeR calls used a false discovery rate-adjusted p below 0.01 and a log2 fold-change threshold of 1. PCA with hierarchical clustering of max-normalized trajectories of the 1000 most abundant clonotypes was used as exploratory dynamics analysis. The CD4 or CD8 phenotype of responding clones was assigned using the separately sequenced CD4+ and CD8+ repertoires. TCRdb took the public reads, trimmed them with fastp at Q25, ran MiXCR for clone calling and kept in-frame beta chains. Merged by CDR3 protein, the rows form single entries marked with the most common genes and DNA. The V and J calls here are based on TCRdb, not the publication. Within this sample are 250,000 to 300,000 distinct CDR3 sequences, with over 7% of them counted one time only. The ten largest clones take up less than 25% of the sample.

In the case of this clonotype: Its cognate antigen has yet to be identified. No much larger clonotype is one base removed from it; base qualities were not supplied.

What was sequenced was PBMCs or a T cell subset sorted from them (not recorded which). The source of this sequence is a man younger than 35 who had mild COVID-19 (a few samples of this study predate the infection). The sample titles of this study are shuffled in the database, so cell type and time point are left out; the donor was told from shared clones. The V and J segments used are TRBV11-2 and TRBJ2-7, with no confident D gene call. The CDR3 region: CASSLDNRYEQYF. The DNA sequence is as follows: TGTGCCAGCAGCTTAGATAACCGTTACGAGCAGTACTTC.